These 18 T cell receptor beta chains share one sample of origin, sequenced in a study of T cell repertoires in cytomegalovirus infection. TCRdb re-called the reads through MiXCR, storing one row per CDR3 protein. The data show approximately 260,000 distinct CDR3 sequences, with about 15% seen just once and over 40% held by the top ten. The sequencing input was CD8+ T cells from PBMCs. These receptors originate from a human donor in good health (CMV status not recorded). Some clones in this sample may be carry-over from other donors' samples.

J is TRBJ2-1 and V is TRBV29-1; 8 bases match TRBD2. The CDR3 spans 13 residues. Germline V lookup: CDR1 SQVTM, CDR2 ANQGSEA. Unmatched junction bases numbered 10, after V lost 7 bases and J lost 8 bases. In DNA, the CDR3 is TGCAGCGCTTACCCCGGGGGGGCCTATGAGCAGTTCTTC. It specifies CSAYPGGAYEQFF.

This clonotype was observed a handful of times. The J gene is TRBJ1-2, the V gene TRBV20-1; perhaps TRBD1 as D (6 bases). Between the trimmed V and J ends, which lost 2 bases and 2 bases, there was a span of 12 bases. CDR1 is DFQATT, CDR2 SNEGSKA, per germline (reference sequence). The CDR3 loop spans 14 amino acids. The CDR3 region has the DNA TGCAGTGCTAGAAAGGGGGGCGAAAACTATGGCTACACCTTC. This encodes CSARKGGENYGYTF.

This clonotype has more than one count but fewer than ten. This chain uses TRBV10-3 with TRBJ2-2; D unresolved. V was pared by 4 bases and J by 4 bases, with 4 bases between. The CDR3 runs to 12 residues. Germline values: CDR1 ENHRY, CDR2 SYGVKD. The CDR3 region has the DNA TGTGCCATCAGTGGACCCACCGGGGAGCTGTTTTTT. It specifies CAISGPTGELFF.

In this sample, this clonotype turned up many times. The rearrangement links TRBV7-8 to TRBJ1-1, with D unresolved. The CDR3 has 17 amino acids. Trimming left V 2 bases short and J 3 bases short, with 19 bases between. Germline values: CDR1 SGHVS, CDR2 FQNEAQ. CDR3 loop: CASSLYGVAATDTEAFF. Here the CDR3 DNA reads TGTGCCAGCAGCTTATACGGAGTCGCTGCGACCGACACTGAAGCTTTCTTT.

This clonotype showed up many times. V and J are TRBV7-9 and TRBJ2-7, with D tentatively TRBD1 (5 bases). The germline CDR1 and CDR2 sequences are SEHNR and FQNEAQ (reference sequence). The CDR3 has 17 amino acids. The V end was cut by 1 base, the J end by 2 bases, with 18 bases between. The CDR3 protein is CASSLDWLRKGTYEQYF. The CDR3 coding sequence is TGTGCCAGCAGCTTAGATTGGTTACGGAAGGGGACCTACGAGCAGTACTTC.

This clonotype was seen only a few times. The chain couples TRBV29-1 to TRBJ2-7; TRBD1 matches 9 bases. This CDR3 comprises 16 residues. Germline CDR1 SQVTM, CDR2 ANQGSEA. V gave up 6 bases and J gave up 4 bases; unmatched junction bases: 16. The CDR3 nucleotides are TGCAGCGTGGGTGGGACAGGGCCCCTGGGCTTGTACGAGCAGTACTTC. This translates into CSVGGTGPLGLYEQYF.

The rearrangement links TRBV28 to TRBJ2-7, with 7 bases lining up with TRBD2. The CDR3 runs to 15 residues. J lost 3 bases, V lost 3 bases, and 8 bases had no gene match. CDR1 and CDR2 from the germline V gene are MDHEN and SYDVKM. The CDR3 spells CASSFLSGGYYEQYF. In nucleotides, the CDR3 is TGTGCCAGCAGTTTCCTCTCGGGAGGATACTACGAGCAGTACTTC.

In its sample, this clonotype was seen a few times. V is TRBV13 and J is TRBJ2-5; D unresolved. Germline CDR1 PRHDT, CDR2 FYEKMQ (reference sequence). This CDR3 contains 14 residues. Trimming removed 0 bases at V and 3 bases at J, with 8 bases between. The CDR3 protein is CASSLGPWEETQYF. The CDR3 coding sequence is TGTGCCAGCAGCTTAGGACCCTGGGAAGAGACCCAGTACTTC.

This clonotype was observed a handful of times. This CDR3 is CASSTDRGRGITFF. DNA for the CDR3: TGTGCCAGCAGTACAGACAGGGGGCGCGGAATTACTTTCTTT. The chain links TRBV28 to TRBJ1-1; TRBD1 aligns across 10 bases. CDR1 and CDR2 from the germline V gene are MDHEN and SYDVKM. Trimming took 5 bases from V and 12 from J; bases not matched to a gene: 12. The CDR3 spans 14 residues.

This clonotype came up a few times. This rearrangement joins TRBV29-1 to TRBJ2-5; perhaps TRBD2 as D (5 bases). The germline V and J ends were trimmed by 3 bases and 4 bases, with 18 bases remaining between them. There are 15 residues in the CDR3. Germline V gene data show CDR1 as SQVTM and CDR2 as ANQGSEA. The CDR3 is CSVDGVSGRLETQYF. The CDR3 DNA follows: TGCAGCGTTGACGGGGTCAGCGGTCGTTTAGAGACCCAGTACTTC.

In this sample, this clonotype turned up a few times. The chain couples TRBV7-9 to TRBJ1-1; D gene uncertain. Germline CDR1 and CDR2: SEHNR and FQNEAQ (reference sequence). The ends were cut back, 5 bases at V and 1 base at J, with 11 bases in the middle. The CDR3 sequence is 14 residues long. CDR3 in DNA: TGTGCCAGCAGCCCGAATATAGAGAACACTGAAGCTTTCTTT. Translated, it gives CASSPNIENTEAFF.

This clonotype was counted a few times. The J gene is TRBJ2-5, the V gene TRBV5-1; D uncertain. V was clipped by 0 bases and J by 7 bases, with 4 bases between them. This CDR3 spans 11 amino acids. CDR1 SGHRS and CDR2 YFSETQ come from the germline V gene. In nucleotides, the CDR3 is TGCGCCAGCAGCTTGGTCGGGACCCAGTACTTC. Residues: CASSLVGTQYF.

The sample holds many counts of this clonotype. The CDR3 spells CASSPGGLEAFF. The CDR3 region has the DNA TGTGCCAGCAGCCCCGGAGGGCTTGAAGCTTTCTTT. The rearrangement uses TRBV6-5 and TRBJ1-1; D remains ambiguous. The germline V and J ends were trimmed by 6 bases and 7 bases, with 12 bases remaining between them. The CDR3 covers 12 residues. CDR1 and CDR2 (germline): MNHEY, SVGAGI.

The chain couples TRBV6-2 or TRBV6-3 to TRBJ2-7, with 7 bases that match TRBD1. This CDR3 comprises 14 residues. The V gene end was trimmed by 5 bases and the J gene end by 4 bases; junction bases not matched to a gene: 8. CDR1 is MNHEY, CDR2 SVGEGT, per germline. As DNA, the CDR3 is TGTGCCAGCAGTCACCGACAGGGATGGTACGAGCAGTACTTC. This gives the protein CASSHRQGWYEQYF.

The CDR3 sequence is CASRDGDTDPETQYF. The CDR3 nucleotides are TGTGCCAGCAGGGATGGGGACACCGATCCGGAGACCCAGTACTTC. The chain has TRBV28 and TRBJ2-5, with TRBD1 as a possible D gene (6 bases). CDR3 length: 15 residues. Germline V CDR1 and CDR2: MDHEN, SYDVKM. Deletions cut 6 bases from V and 5 bases from J, with 19 bases between.

This clonotype appeared many times. The chain carries TRBV7-2 and TRBJ1-2; D is uncertain. This CDR3 contains 13 residues. Germline V gene lookup returns CDR1 SGHTA and CDR2 FQGNSA. The V end lost 1 base, the J end lost 13 bases, and 16 bases lay between the germline ends. The CDR3 spells CASSLGVRAAITF. The CDR3 coding sequence is TGTGCCAGCAGCTTAGGTGTACGCGCGGCTATCACCTTC.

A word on this clonotype: Since a much larger clone is just one base distant, this may be a read error. The chain links TRBV7-4 to TRBJ2-1; a possible D gene is TRBD1 (6 bases). The CDR3 totals 16 residues. Per germline, CDR1 SGHVT and CDR2 SQSDAQ. CDR3 residues: CASSPRGGQSYHEQFF. As DNA, the CDR3 is TGTGCCAGCAGCCCCAGGGGCGGACAGAGCTACCATGAGCAGTTCTTC.

This rearrangement joins TRBV5-6 to TRBJ2-7, with D possibly being TRBD1 (5 bases). The V gene lost 2 bases and the J gene lost 4 bases, with 13 bases spanning the gap. CDR1 SGHDT and CDR2 YYEEEE come from the germline V gene. The CDR3 spans 14 residues. The CDR3 DNA reads as TGTGCCAGCAGCTTAGTGACAGCCTCGTACGAGCAGTACTTC. This codes for CASSLVTASYEQYF.